This TCR beta chain was sequenced during a study of T cells in placental villitis. For context, the study as a whole: The study compared placental TCR-beta repertoires across villitis of unknown etiology, gestational-age-matched unaffected controls, and infectious villitis to test an allograft-versus-infection hypothesis. The study at large found these results: Small amounts of decidua were contained in the paraffin blocks, so some of the captured T cells, especially in controls, may have been decidual rather than villous infiltrates. Sequencing bulk tissue made it impossible to distinguish helper, regulatory or cytotoxic T cells or to tell maternal from fetal T cells, and the approach excluded gamma-delta receptors. CMV-specific clone frequencies were higher in infectious CMV cases than in villitis of unknown etiology (approximately 0.01 vs 0.00094), which did not differ from controls.

From cysteine to phenylalanine, the CDR3 is 13 amino acids long. This entry keeps only the CDR3 DNA: 39 bases, framed from base 1. At the junction V is shortened by 0 bases and J by 7 bases, with 4 bases in between. In the germline V gene (reference sequence), CDR1 corresponds to LNHNV and CDR2 to YYDKDF. Using the immunoSEQ v4 bias-controlled multiplex PCR assay, run blinded to group allocation, TCR-beta CDR3 regions were amplified from genomic DNA. Reference gene primers were added alongside TCR-beta primers to estimate nucleated cell and T cell quantities per sample. Sequencing of the libraries was performed on an Illumina MiSeq with a 100-cycle paired-end protocol. The paper's data handling went like this. The immunoSEQ Analyzer software was used to calculate diversity and richness, with richness measured by iChao1 and clonality based on Pielou evenness and Shannon diversity (range 0-1, where higher values mean less diversity). CDR3 amino acid sequences together with their V/J genes were searched in VDJdb for CMV, EBV and influenza A specificities using confidence 3 and substitution 2. TCR-beta amino acid clonotype overlap between villitis of unknown etiology, infectious villitis and control repertoires was assessed with the Morisita-Horn index. Here the immuneACCESS table is served through TCRdb, limited to in-frame sequences with V and J called. Missing clones are a known gap in these copies; in checked studies unresolved V genes cover under half, and the rest lacks a known reason. V and J calls plus clone size are reproduced from that table; the DNA served to infer D and trimming. For this sample the table gives about 6,300 clones, of which about three quarters were detected only once. In total, the top ten clones hold 7.5% to 10% of the sample.

Note on this clone: Its antigen specificity is not known. Base qualities are not at hand, and no much larger clone is one base apart.

The five infectious villitis placentae, four with confirmed cytomegalovirus and one with Toxoplasma gondii, were included without being matched to the other groups. The mothers in the infectious villitis group were younger, had smaller fetuses, and delivered preterm or had intrauterine demise in two cases. After delivery, the placentae were collected and evaluated both grossly and histologically, and only then was archival tissue selected. Five 10-micron scrolls were cut from each FFPE block, and DNA was then isolated using the AllPrep DNA/RNA FFPE Tissue kit. DNA concentration and purity were checked by NanoDrop, and RNA quality was assessed on a Bioanalyzer.

Input material: placental tissue containing maternal and fetal cells. The source is a human patient with infectious villitis; the placental T cells may come from both mother and fetus. The rearrangement joined TRBV15 to TRBJ1-6, with the D gene uncertain. The CDR3 in this case is CATSRDGNSPLHF. The nucleotide sequence is given as TGTGCCACCAGCAGAGATGGGAATTCACCCCTCCACTTT. With all but the CDR3 taken from the reference TRBV15 and TRBJ1-6 genes, the full variable domain is: DAMVIQNPRYQVTQFGKPVTLSCSQTLNHNVMYWYQQKSSQAPKLLFHYYDKDFNNEADTPDNFQSRRPNTSFCFLDIRSPGLGDTAMYLCATSRDGNSPLHFGNGTRLTVT.